This TCR beta chain is drawn from a study of identical twins. Overall study results and limits: Findings came from cross-sectional statistics, without long-term follow-up of donors.

Turning to this clonotype: Its antigen remains unidentified.

Each CDR3 protein is one row after TCRdb ran MiXCR on the 5' RACE reads. The repertoire consists of about 730,000 distinct CDR3 sequences, with 21% occurring once and the leading ten covering 4.3%. V gave up 2 bases and J gave up 6 bases, with 6 bases separating them. CDR1 is KGHSH, CDR2 LQKENI, per germline. The CDR3 has 12 residues. In addition, the sample was reused for a study of T cells expressing NK-cell markers. That source adds: Each TCR beta repertoire originated in sorted T cells that were CD3+CD56+NKG2C+, CD3+CD56+NKG2C- or CD3+CD56-NKG2C+. Questions lingered over whether expanded NKG2C+ T cell clones were HCMV-specific.

This chain connects TRBV18 to TRBJ2-3; D uncertain. The TCR sequence derives from a woman younger than 30 in good health. Specimen: PBMCs. CDR3 sequence: CASSPERDTQYF. The DNA for the CDR3 is TGTGCCAGCTCACCAGAAAGGGATACGCAGTATTTT.